This T cell receptor beta chain was identified in a study of cytomegalovirus exposure and HLA in healthy donors. General observations from the study: Under in vitro conditions, three CMV-associated chains were confirmed as specific for CMV antigens. Later analysis demonstrated an association between a missense DCLRE1C variant and TCR beta V- and J-gene trimming. Several of the most significant clusters appeared, in a later analysis, to be linked to common viral pathogens.

This PCR relied on a set of 60 Vbeta primers and 13 Jbeta primers. Here immunoSEQ multiplex PCR was the method, and the copy in TCRdb shows in-frame clones only, minus some. Found here are about 180,000 clones, around 80% of them singletons; the top ten hold roughly 1.4%. With regard to this clone: Its cognate antigen is unknown.

In germline, CDR1 is SNHLY, CDR2 FYNNEI. Deletions cut 5 bases from V and 4 bases from J, with 22 bases between. The CDR3 runs 17 residues. The chain links TRBV2 to TRBJ2-3, with D perhaps matching TRBD1 (6 bases). The source of this sequence is a man between 35 and 55 years old in good health and CMV-seronegative. Sample: PBMCs. The CDR3 region has the DNA TGTGCCAGCAGTCAGCTAATCCTACAGGGAGCGGCAGATACGCAGTATTTT. Translated, it gives CASSQLILQGAADTQYF. Together with reference TRBV2 and TRBJ2-3, the CDR3 gives the full variable domain: EPEVTQTPSHQVTQMGQEVILRCVPISNHLYFYWYRQILGQKVEFLVSFYNNEISEKSEIFDDQFSVERPDGSNFTLKIRSTKLEDSAMYFCASSQLILQGAADTQYFGPGTRLTVL.